This is a list of T cell receptor beta chains from one sample in a study of graft-versus-host responses after intestinal transplantation. No antigen has been identified for these receptors. Sequencing was performed with immunoSEQ multiplex PCR; in TCRdb, only in-frame clones are kept and a portion is missing. The sample contains about 130,000 clones, roughly 91% of which appear only once. The source was unstimulated CD4+ T cells sorted from spleen or lymph node cells, collected before intestinal transplant. All receptors come from a human donor who received an intestinal transplant. The CDR3 runs from the conserved cysteine through the conserved F or W. A D gene is named only where the DNA matches it firmly. Size is stated for part of the rows, as once, few or many counts, or as a class when the clone is expanded.

CDR3 protein: CASRLRDTGLLTYEQYF
CDR3 DNA: TGTGCCAGCAGACTCCGGGACACGGGGCTTTTAACCTACGAGCAGTACTTC
V gene: TRBV28
J gene: TRBJ2-7
D gene: -
clone size: -

CDR3 protein: CASSQVPWGETSAVYEQYF
CDR3 DNA: TGTGCCAGCAGCCAAGTTCCATGGGGTGAGACTAGCGCGGTTTACGAGCAGTACTTC
V gene: TRBV4-2
J gene: TRBJ2-7
D gene: TRBD2
clone size: -

CDR3 protein: CASSKLSGATMNTEAFF
CDR3 DNA: TGTGCCAGTAGTAAATTATCAGGGGCGACAATGAACACTGAAGCTTTCTTT
V gene: TRBV19
J gene: TRBJ1-1
D gene: -
clone size: -

CDR3 protein: CASKEPASNEQFF
CDR3 DNA: TGCGCCAGCAAGGAGCCAGCGTCCAACGAGCAGTTCTTC
V gene: TRBV5-1
J gene: TRBJ2-1
D gene: -
clone size: -

CDR3 protein: CASSVTLNTEAFF
CDR3 DNA: TGTGCCAGCAGCGTGACCCTGAACACTGAAGCTTTCTTT
V gene: TRBV9
J gene: TRBJ1-1
D gene: -
clone size: -

CDR3 protein: CASSYDAQYYGYTF
CDR3 DNA: TGTGCCAGCAGTTATGACGCCCAGTACTATGGCTACACCTTC
V gene: TRBV6-1
J gene: TRBJ1-2
D gene: -
clone size: once

CDR3 protein: CAWSRTSGRGYEQFF
CDR3 DNA: TGTGCCTGGAGTCGGACTAGCGGGAGGGGGTATGAGCAGTTCTTC
V gene: TRBV30
J gene: TRBJ2-1
D gene: TRBD2
clone size: -

CDR3 protein: CASSARRGGSNYGYTF
CDR3 DNA: TGTGCCAGCTCAGCCCGAAGGGGCGGCAGTAACTATGGCTACACCTTC
V gene: TRBV28
J gene: TRBJ1-2
D gene: -
clone size: -

CDR3 protein: CASHRGGGETQYF
CDR3 DNA: TGCGCCAGCCACAGGGGTGGGGGAGAGACCCAGTACTTC
V gene: TRBV5-1
J gene: TRBJ2-5
D gene: TRBD1
clone size: -

CDR3 protein: CASRSTDTQYF
CDR3 DNA: TGCGCCAGCAGAAGCACAGATACGCAGTATTTT
V gene: TRBV5-1
J gene: TRBJ2-3
D gene: -
clone size: -

CDR3 protein: CASSSRLYNEQFF
CDR3 DNA: TGTGCCAGTAGTTCTCGGTTGTACAATGAGCAGTTCTTC
V gene: TRBV19
J gene: TRBJ2-1
D gene: -
clone size: -

CDR3 protein: CASSFLTSASSYEQYF
CDR3 DNA: TGCGCCAGCAGCTTCCTGACTAGCGCATCTTCCTACGAGCAGTACTTC
V gene: TRBV5-1
J gene: TRBJ2-7
D gene: TRBD2
clone size: once

CDR3 protein: CASSQDVGVTRINEQFF
CDR3 DNA: TGCGCCAGCAGCCAAGATGTAGGGGTAACGAGGATCAATGAGCAGTTCTTC
V gene: TRBV4-3
J gene: TRBJ2-1
D gene: -
clone size: -

CDR3 protein: CASKEGLSYNEQFF
CDR3 DNA: TGTGCCAGCAAGGAGGGGCTCTCCTACAATGAGCAGTTCTTC
V gene: TRBV6-6
J gene: TRBJ2-1
D gene: -
clone size: once

CDR3 protein: CASSLVAGAPTDTQYF
CDR3 DNA: TGTGCCAGCAGCTTAGTAGCGGGAGCCCCGACAGATACGCAGTATTTT
V gene: TRBV11-2
J gene: TRBJ2-3
D gene: TRBD2
clone size: -